A selection of T cell receptor beta chains follows, all from one sample in a study of technical replicates of blood from four donors. Data came from immunoSEQ multiplex PCR; TCRdb stores just in-frame clones and leaves some out. The sample has about 50,000 clones, about 93% seen once. Source material: PBMCs. These receptors were collected from a human donor in good health. Some clones in this sample may be carry-over from other donors' samples. The CDR3 runs from the conserved cysteine through the conserved F or W. Fields, in order: clone size, D gene, J gene, V gene, CDR3 protein, CDR3 DNA. A D gene is named only where the DNA matches it firmly. Rows may omit the clone size; those that give it use once, few, many or a size class.

>NA|NA|TRBJ1-2|TRBV4-1
CASSPLPIGTRANYGYTF
TGCGCCAGCAGCCCACTCCCTATCGGGACAAGAGCTAACTATGGCTACACCTTC
>once|TRBD1|TRBJ2-7|TRBV18
CASSPGQNYEQYF
TGTGCCAGCTCACCGGGACAGAACTACGAGCAGTACTTC
>NA|NA|TRBJ1-4|TRBV25-1
CASSDPRGGANEKLFF
TGTGCCAGCAGTGACCCTCGGGGGGGGGCTAATGAAAAACTGTTTTTT
>NA|NA|TRBJ1-6|TRBV5-1
CASTPMGAGDSPLHF
TGCGCCAGCACCCCCATGGGGGCAGGAGACTCACCCCTCCACTTT
>NA|TRBD1|TRBJ1-2|TRBV5-5
CASSQQGLYGYTF
TGTGCCAGCAGCCAACAGGGGCTCTATGGCTACACCTTC
>few|NA|TRBJ2-1|TRBV6-1
CATAADLTYNEQFF
TGTGCCACCGCGGCCGACTTGACCTACAATGAGCAGTTCTTC
>NA|NA|TRBJ1-4|TRBV6-6
CASSYSGKGPEKLFF
TGTGCCAGCAGTTACTCCGGGAAAGGCCCGGAAAAACTGTTTTTT
>NA|TRBD1|TRBJ1-6|TRBV18
CASSPAGTGIAPLHF
TGTGCCAGCTCACCAGCCGGGACAGGAATAGCACCCCTCCACTTT
>NA|NA|TRBJ2-3|TRBV9
CASSPSAPTDTQYF
TGTGCCAGCAGTCCTAGCGCACCCACAGATACGCAGTATTTT
>NA|NA|TRBJ1-4|TRBV7-9
CASSLELEKLFF
TGTGCCAGCAGCTTAGAACTTGAAAAACTGTTTTTT
>NA|NA|TRBJ1-5|TRBV10-1
CASSYRGFQPQHF
TGCGCCAGCAGTTACCGCGGGTTTCAGCCCCAGCATTTT
>NA|NA|TRBJ2-3|TRBV11-1
CASSFYTKTDTQYF
TGTGCCAGCAGCTTTTATACTAAAACAGATACGCAGTATTTT
>NA|TRBD1|TRBJ2-1|TRBV11-3
CASSLLVGQGRYEQFF
TGTGCCAGCAGCTTATTGGTGGGACAGGGGAGGTATGAGCAGTTCTTC
>NA|NA|TRBJ1-5|TRBV19
CASSISQALKPQHF
TGTGCCAGTAGTATATCGCAGGCCCTCAAGCCCCAGCATTTT
>NA|TRBD1|TRBJ2-1|TRBV6-4
CASSPGTGEWNEQFF
TGTGCCAGCAGTCCGGGGACAGGGGAATGGAATGAGCAGTTCTTC
>NA|TRBD1|TRBJ2-2|TRBV10-3
CAISWTGANTGELFF
TGTGCCATCAGTTGGACAGGGGCGAACACCGGGGAGCTGTTTTTT
>NA|NA|TRBJ1-2|TRBV30
CAIRRQGQDYGYTF
TGTGCAATAAGGCGGCAGGGGCAGGACTATGGCTACACCTTC
>once|NA|TRBJ1-4|TRBV9
CASSVLSSDSKLFF
TGTGCCAGCAGCGTATTATCCTCGGACAGCAAACTGTTTTTT
>once|TRBD1|TRBJ2-5|TRBV15
CATSRGQGAETQYF
TGTGCCACCAGCAGAGGACAGGGTGCGGAGACCCAGTACTTC
>NA|NA|TRBJ1-1|TRBV7-2
CASSLSPLNTEAFF
TGTGCCAGCAGCTTGAGTCCACTCAACACTGAAGCTTTCTTT
>NA|TRBD1|TRBJ1-3|TRBV4-3
CASSQVGQGASGNTIYF
TGCGCCAGCAGCCAAGTAGGACAGGGCGCCTCTGGAAACACCATATATTTT
>NA|NA|TRBJ1-2|TRBV5-5
CASSLPVEGYTF
TGTGCCAGCAGCTTGCCCGTAGAAGGCTACACCTTC
>NA|NA|TRBJ1-1|TRBV18
CASSPQPGDTEAFF
TGTGCCAGCTCACCTCAACCAGGGGACACTGAAGCTTTCTTT
>NA|NA|TRBJ1-3|TRBV11-3
CASSLDGTGNTIYF
TGTGCCAGCAGCTTGGACGGGACTGGAAACACCATATATTTT
>NA|NA|TRBJ2-7|TRBV7-3
CASSLRSQGQQYF
TGTGCCAGCAGCTTACGCTCCCAGGGGCAGCAGTACTTC
>NA|NA|TRBJ1-2|TRBV6-5
CASSGGGPYGYTF
TGTGCCAGCTCTGGGGGGGGTCCCTATGGCTACACCTTC
>NA|TRBD1|TRBJ2-2|TRBV4-3
CASSQEGGQGSGELFF
TGCGCCAGCAGCCAAGAAGGTGGACAGGGGTCCGGGGAGCTGTTTTTT
>NA|TRBD2|TRBJ2-5|TRBV7-2
CASSPRNSGGPQETQYF
TGTGCCAGCAGCCCGAGGAATAGCGGGGGGCCCCAAGAGACCCAGTACTTC
>NA|TRBD2|TRBJ2-1|TRBV7-9
CASSPSGMNNEQFF
TGTGCCAGCAGCCCTAGCGGGATGAACAATGAGCAGTTCTTC
>NA|TRBD1|TRBJ1-1|TRBV19
CASRSRGVTEAFF
TGTGCCAGTCGGTCCAGGGGGGTCACTGAAGCTTTCTTT
>NA|TRBD1|TRBJ1-5|TRBV12-5
CASGFDRVNQPQHF
TGTGCTAGTGGCTTTGACAGGGTTAATCAGCCCCAGCATTTT
>NA|TRBD1|TRBJ2-3|TRBV30
CAWSLPDRADTQYF
TGTGCCTGGAGTCTCCCGGACAGGGCAGATACGCAGTATTTT
>NA|TRBD2|TRBJ2-1|TRBV7-3
CASSLQAGGLNEQFF
TGTGCCAGCAGCTTGCAAGCGGGGGGGCTCAATGAGCAGTTCTTC
>NA|TRBD2|TRBJ2-3|TRBV7-2
CASSLAPTAGKGDTQYF
TGTGCCAGCAGCTTAGCGCCGACAGCGGGAAAGGGAGATACGCAGTATTTT
>once|NA|TRBJ1-2|TRBV27
CASTPGGHNNYGYTF
TGTGCCAGCACCCCGGGGGGACACAACAACTATGGCTACACCTTC